The clone carrying this TCR beta chain was found a few times. Original methodology: The assay estimated nucleated cells by amplifying reference gene primers. Method: immunoSEQ multiplex PCR; TCRdb's copy keeps in-frame clones and lacks some. The D gene and trimming were derived from the DNA, and the V and J assignments and clone size from that table. The sample yields 180,000 or so clones, about 90% seen once. The data were taken from a study of blood T cell repertoires in COVID-19. Whole-study context: The United States, Italy and Spain provided the acute and convalescent COVID-19 samples. T cells, B-cell-depleted T cells, or PBMCs supplied cDNA or gDNA.

CDR1 is SGHVS, CDR2 FQNEAQ, per germline. This CDR3 is built from 15 residues. Trimming removed 4 bases at V and 7 bases at J, with 14 bases between. The sequencing input was peripheral blood. V is TRBV7-8 and J is TRBJ1-6, with D perhaps matching TRBD1 (6 bases). This TCR derives from a man aged 18 to 29 with active or convalescent COVID-19. This chain's CDR3 is CASSWSRTENSPLHF. As DNA, the CDR3 is TGTGCCAGCAGCTGGTCGCGGACAGAGAATTCACCCCTCCACTTT.